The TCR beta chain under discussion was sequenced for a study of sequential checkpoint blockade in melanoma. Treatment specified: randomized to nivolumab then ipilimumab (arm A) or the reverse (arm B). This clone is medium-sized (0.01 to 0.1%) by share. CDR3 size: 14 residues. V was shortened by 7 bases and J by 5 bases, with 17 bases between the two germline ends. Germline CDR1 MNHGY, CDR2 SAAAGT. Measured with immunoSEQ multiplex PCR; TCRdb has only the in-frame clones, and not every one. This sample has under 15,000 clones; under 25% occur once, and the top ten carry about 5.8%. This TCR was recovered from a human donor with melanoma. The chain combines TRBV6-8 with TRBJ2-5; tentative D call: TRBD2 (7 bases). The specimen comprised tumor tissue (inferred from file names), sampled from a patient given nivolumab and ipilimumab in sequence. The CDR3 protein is CASTQWGGEETQYF. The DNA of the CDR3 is TGTGCCAGCACCCAGTGGGGGGGCGAGGAGACCCAGTACTTC.